These T cell receptor beta chains were read from a single sample in a study of radiation and T cells in renal cell carcinoma. Generated by immunoSEQ multiplex PCR, the TCRdb table keeps only in-frame clones and is missing some. Here the sample spans about 23,000 clones, less than 55% being singletons. The source material was tumor tissue, sampled from a patient whose treatment was nephrectomy without radiotherapy. The receptors here all came from a human donor with renal cell carcinoma. CDR3s include the opening cysteine and the closing phenylalanine or tryptophan. D genes are given only for firm matches. Size values are once, few and many counts, or a class for expanded clones, and some rows have none.

J gene	D gene	V gene	clone size	CDR3 protein	CDR3 DNA
TRBJ1-2	TRBD1	TRBV4-2	.	CASSQEGQGHYGYTF	TGTGCCAGCAGCCAAGAGGGACAGGGACACTATGGCTACACCTTC
TRBJ1-4	.	TRBV10-3	.	CAITSRPNEKLFF	TGTGCCATCACGTCCAGGCCTAATGAAAAACTGTTTTTT
TRBJ1-2	TRBD1	TRBV6-5	many	CASGRDRGQSGYTF	TGTGCCAGCGGTAGGGACAGGGGGCAGAGTGGCTACACCTTC
TRBJ1-1	.	TRBV11-3	few	CASSPRDGTEAFF	TGTGCCAGCAGCCCCCGCGATGGCACTGAAGCTTTCTTT
TRBJ1-2	.	TRBV11-2	.	CASSQNRDLGYGYTF	TGTGCCAGCAGCCAAAACAGGGACCTGGGCTATGGCTACACCTTC
TRBJ2-7	TRBD2	TRBV6-6	.	CATSDSGAPYEQYF	TGTGCCACCTCGGATAGCGGGGCCCCCTACGAGCAGTACTTC
TRBJ1-6	.	TRBV2	few	CASSEQGRTYGSPLHF	TGTGCCAGCAGTGAACAGGGTAGAACATATGGTTCACCCCTCCACTTT
TRBJ2-3	TRBD2	TRBV10-3	.	CAILKGLAGGLDTQYF	TGTGCCATCCTAAAAGGACTAGCGGGGGGCTTAGATACGCAGTATTTT
TRBJ2-2	.	TRBV4-3	few	CASSQGNGELFF	TGCGCCAGCAGCCAAGGCAACGGGGAGCTGTTTTTT
TRBJ1-4	.	TRBV7-2	.	CASSLAGPTTNEKLFF	TGTGCCAGCAGCTTAGCTGGCCCCACAACTAATGAAAAACTGTTTTTT
TRBJ1-6	.	TRBV30	.	CAWSEFGAKGNSPLHF	TGTGCCTGGAGTGAGTTCGGGGCTAAGGGGAATTCACCCCTCCACTTT
TRBJ1-2	.	TRBV28	.	CASSLRGGGRGYTF	TGTGCCAGCAGCCTCAGAGGAGGAGGTCGGGGCTACACCTTC
TRBJ1-5	TRBD1	TRBV4-2	medium-sized	CASSQVFPQGLNQPQHF	TGTGCCAGCAGCCAAGTCTTTCCACAGGGGCTTAATCAGCCCCAGCATTTT
TRBJ1-4	.	TRBV18	few	CASSPRARSDEKLFF	TGTGCCAGCTCACCACGGGCTCGGTCTGATGAAAAACTGTTTTTT
TRBJ1-5	.	TRBV4-3	.	CASSQEAGAGRPQHF	TGCGCCAGCAGCCAAGAGGCCGGGGCCGGTAGGCCCCAGCATTTT
TRBJ2-2	.	TRBV27	.	CASRTWGGPNTGELFF	TGTGCCAGCAGAACTTGGGGGGGCCCAAACACCGGGGAGCTGTTTTTT
TRBJ1-1	.	TRBV29-1	.	CSVKLWDLSTEAFF	TGCAGCGTTAAGTTATGGGACCTGAGCACTGAAGCTTTCTTT
TRBJ2-5	.	TRBV5-1	.	CASSYSGTERGGTQYF	TGCGCCAGCAGCTACTCGGGGACTGAAAGGGGCGGGACCCAGTACTTC
TRBJ1-4	.	TRBV25-1	few	CASRPGVATNEKLFF	TGTGCCAGCAGACCGGGAGTTGCAACTAATGAAAAACTGTTTTTT
TRBJ2-7	.	TRBV6-5	.	CASSPTQGTYEQYF	TGTGCCAGCAGTCCGACACAGGGCACCTACGAGCAGTACTTC
TRBJ1-2	.	TRBV7-8	many	CASSLGLSYGYTF	TGTGCCAGCAGCTTAGGTCTTTCTTATGGCTACACCTTC
TRBJ2-2	.	TRBV30	.	CAWSGLGGTGELFF	TGTGCCTGGAGTGGCCTCGGGGGCACCGGGGAGCTGTTTTTT
TRBJ1-1	TRBD1	TRBV9	few	CASSEFTGGGTEAFF	TGTGCCAGCAGCGAGTTTACAGGGGGCGGCACTGAAGCTTTCTTT
TRBJ2-5	.	TRBV4-3	.	CASSQDQMETQYF	TGCGCCAGCAGCCAAGATCAAATGGAGACCCAGTACTTC
TRBJ1-2	TRBD1	TRBV11-1	.	CASSLSRDRGYGYTF	TGTGCCAGCAGCTTAAGCCGGGACAGGGGCTATGGCTACACCTTC
TRBJ2-1	.	TRBV25-1	.	CASSRAGYNEQFF	TGTGCCAGCAGCCGGGCGGGGTACAATGAGCAGTTCTTC
TRBJ1-4	TRBD1	TRBV7-2	.	CASSVDRGNEKLFF	TGTGCCAGCAGCGTAGACAGGGGTAATGAAAAACTGTTTTTT
TRBJ1-2	.	TRBV30	.	CAWTMLREDYGYTF	TGTGCCTGGACAATGTTGAGGGAAGACTATGGCTACACCTTC
TRBJ2-6	.	TRBV5-4	.	CASSLDRSGANVLTF	TGTGCCAGCAGCTTAGACAGATCTGGGGCCAACGTCCTGACTTTC
TRBJ2-1	.	TRBV30	.	CAWTTLARGEQFF	TGTGCCTGGACTACCTTGGCGCGGGGTGAGCAGTTCTTC
TRBJ2-4	TRBD2	TRBV6-6	.	CASSHTPGLAVNIQYF	TGTGCCAGCAGTCATACCCCGGGACTAGCGGTAAACATTCAGTACTTC
TRBJ2-5	TRBD2	TRBV5-1	.	CASSLGASGHQETQYF	TGCGCCAGCAGCTTGGGGGCTAGCGGACACCAAGAGACCCAGTACTTC
TRBJ1-3	.	TRBV18	.	CASARRGESGNTIYF	TGTGCCAGCGCCCGGAGGGGGGAATCTGGAAACACCATATATTTT
TRBJ1-2	.	TRBV20-1	.	CSASPGDGYTF	TGCAGTGCTAGCCCCGGGGATGGCTACACCTTC
TRBJ2-1	.	TRBV2	.	CASSELIEQFF	TGTGCCAGCAGTGAATTGATTGAGCAGTTCTTC
TRBJ2-5	.	TRBV27	.	CASKDHTQETQYF	TGTGCCAGCAAGGACCATACCCAAGAGACCCAGTACTTC